This TCR beta chain was observed in a study of beta chain features in type 1 diabetes. Across the study: Examination covered almost 110,000,000 sorted cells spanning all samples. Study-wide points: TCRB CDR3s were moderately but significantly shorter in Type 1 diabetes patients in all four CD4+ subsets. cDNA sequencing could over-represent cells with high TCR expression.

As to this clone: The antigen remains undetermined.

Expressed TCRB transcripts got sequenced, as all isolated RNA was reverse transcribed. The read count averaged about 3.57 million across naive, central memory and regulatory T cell samples. Profiling relied on immunoSEQ multiplex PCR, and the TCRdb table lists in-frame clones only, not all of them. The table lists some 150,000 clones, about 13% of them singletons. A single heparinised draw of about 100 mL on average was taken per donor. Trimming cost V 2 bases and J 5 bases, with 6 bases left between them. The CDR3 spans 13 residues. Germline assignment: CDR1 MDHEN and CDR2 SYDVKM. V usage is TRBV28 and J usage is TRBJ1-4; D is ambiguous. The receptor was derived from a man younger than 35 with type 1 diabetes. Sequences were obtained from central memory CD4+ T cells from blood. This CDR3 reads CASSLGNNEKLFF. The CDR3 DNA is TGTGCCAGCAGTTTAGGAAACAATGAAAAACTGTTTTTT.